One sample yielded the 23 T cell receptor beta chains listed below, sequenced in a study of blood T cell dynamics during melanoma immunotherapy. Time point described: pre-treatment baseline. Clones were read by immunoSEQ multiplex PCR, and TCRdb kept only the in-frame ones, dropping some. This sample has 20,000 to 30,000 clones, with 87% found just once. Source: blood, taken from a patient treated with checkpoint blockade. The source of these receptors is a human donor with melanoma.

The CDR3 region has the DNA TGTGCCAGCACCCCAAGCGGGAACACCGGGGAGCTGTTTTTT. Translating gives CASTPSGNTGELFF. The chain joins TRBV28 to TRBJ2-2; D possibly corresponds to TRBD2 (5 bases). This CDR3 has 14 amino acids. The germline V and J ends were trimmed by 7 bases and 1 base, with 10 bases remaining between them. The germline CDR1 and CDR2 sequences are MDHEN and SYDVKM.

V gene TRBV19 combines with J gene TRBJ1-1; maybe TRBD1 (5 bases). V lost 2 bases to trimming and J lost 3 bases, with 10 bases between them. The CDR3 spans 14 residues. Germline CDR1 LNHDA, CDR2 SQIVND (reference sequence). The CDR3 sequence: CASSITGADTEAFF. CDR3 coding DNA: TGTGCCAGTAGTATAACCGGGGCGGACACTGAAGCTTTCTTT.

The rearrangement links TRBV4-1 to TRBJ2-5; 9 positions agree with TRBD2. The end of the DNA aligns better with TRBJ2-7, so the J call may be wrong. Germline loops: CDR1 MGHRA, CDR2 YSYEKL. The CDR3 covers 17 residues. CDR3 nucleotide sequence: TGCGCCAGCAGCCAAGTGGTGGGGCGGGAGGGCCGCTACGAGCAGTACTTC. Its translation is CASSQVVGREGRYEQYF.

The V call is TRBV10-3, the J call TRBJ1-1; D remains ambiguous. CDR1 is ENHRY, CDR2 SYGVKD, per germline. The CDR3 covers 15 residues. Trimming left V 3 bases short and J 0 bases short, with 11 bases between. CDR3 DNA: TGTGCCATCAGTGATTTGGGGAGAGTGAACACTGAAGCTTTCTTT. This codes for CAISDLGRVNTEAFF.

This chain uses TRBV29-1 with TRBJ2-3; TRBD2 matches at 7 bases. Trimming removed 4 bases from V and 3 bases from J; junction bases left unmatched: 4. CDR3 length: 13 residues. CDR1 and CDR2 (germline): SQVTM, ANQGSEA. The CDR3 sequence is CSVVRRGTDTQYF. As DNA, the CDR3 is TGCAGCGTTGTACGGCGGGGGACAGATACGCAGTATTTT.

The chain is built from TRBV10-1 and TRBJ2-7, with D possibly being TRBD2 (6 bases). The CDR3 length is 13 residues. V lost 3 bases, J lost 7 bases, and 13 bases lay in between. CDR1 and CDR2 (germline): WNHNN, SYGVQD (reference sequence). For the CDR3, the DNA is TGCGCCAGCAGTGAAAGCGGGTCGGGGGAGCAGTACTTC. Its translation is CASSESGSGEQYF.

The CDR3 DNA is TGTGCCAGCAACGGACAGCCCCAAGAGACCCAGTACTTC. Protein sequence: CASNGQPQETQYF. The chain employs TRBV2 and TRBJ2-5; perhaps TRBD1 as D (6 bases). V dropped 7 bases and J dropped 1 base, with 10 bases sitting between them. Looked up from germline, CDR1 is SNHLY and CDR2 is FYNNEI. The CDR3 runs 13 residues.

This clone is medium-sized within its sample. V is TRBV4-1 and J is TRBJ2-3; D unresolved. This CDR3 has 16 residues. Germline V gene data show CDR1 as MGHRA and CDR2 as YSYEKL. The germline V and J ends were trimmed by 0 bases and 0 bases, with 10 bases remaining between them. CDR3 in DNA: TGCGCCAGCAGCCAAGATTCGATATTAAGCACAGATACGCAGTATTTT. It yields the protein CASSQDSILSTDTQYF.

The V gene is TRBV2, the J gene TRBJ1-4; TRBD1 aligns across 9 bases. This CDR3 is 16 amino acids long. The germline gives CDR1 SNHLY, CDR2 FYNNEI. Trimming cost V 5 bases and J 6 bases; bases outside gene matches: 10. The CDR3 nucleotides read TGTGCCAGCAGTAAGGCGAGACAGGGGGGGGATGAAAAACTGTTTTTT. Translated, it gives CASSKARQGGDEKLFF.

The gene calls are TRBV29-1 and TRBJ1-1; D is ambiguous. This CDR3 region has 14 residues. CDR1 and CDR2 from the germline V gene are SQVTM and ANQGSEA. Deletions cut 3 bases from V and 0 bases from J, with 11 bases between. CDR3 sequence (DNA): TGCAGCGTTGAGTTTTTTGCCTTGAACACTGAAGCTTTCTTT. It codes for CSVEFFALNTEAFF.

The V call is TRBV7-8, the J call TRBJ2-7; D is unclear. Germline-derived CDR1 and CDR2 are SGHVS and FQNEAQ. V was clipped by 3 bases and J by 0 bases, with 6 bases between them. The CDR3 is 13 amino acids. This CDR3 is CASSFVSSYEQYF. The CDR3, as DNA: TGTGCCAGCAGCTTCGTTAGCTCCTACGAGCAGTACTTC. The whole variable domain, remainder taken from reference TRBV7-8 and TRBJ2-7, is GAGVSQSPRYKVAKRGQDVALRCDPISGHVSLFWYQQALGQGPEFLTYFQNEAQLDKSGLPSDRFFAERPEGSVSTLKIQRTQQEDSAVYLCASSFVSSYEQYFGPGTRLTVT.

The chain carries TRBV11-3 and TRBJ2-7; a weak D match, TRBD2 (6 bases). Trimming removed 5 bases from V and 2 bases from J, with 13 bases in between. The CDR3 runs 14 residues. Germline V gene lookup returns CDR1 SGHNT and CDR2 YENEEA. The CDR3 protein is CASSPGEAPYEQYF. CDR3 DNA: TGTGCCAGCAGCCCGGGGGAGGCCCCCTACGAGCAGTACTTC.

In regard to this clone: This specimen includes other DNA sequences encoding the same CDR3. The V and J genes are TRBV7-9 and TRBJ2-3, with 7 nucleotides matching TRBD2. The CDR3 covers 16 residues. Looked up from germline, CDR1 is SEHNR and CDR2 is FQNEAQ (reference sequence). Trimming cost V 2 bases and J 0 bases; bases outside gene matches: 5. The CDR3 reads CASSLSLAASTDTQYF. The CDR3 DNA sequence: TGTGCCAGCAGCTTATCGCTAGCGGCTAGCACAGATACGCAGTATTTT.

The V call is TRBV19, the J call TRBJ1-1; D not certain. Germline V CDR1 and CDR2: LNHDA, SQIVND (reference sequence). V lost 10 bases, J lost 1 base, and 19 bases lay in between. The CDR3 spans 15 residues. DNA of the CDR3: TGTGCCACTCACTCACGGGAATGGAGGAACACTGAAGCTTTCTTT. Translation gives CATHSREWRNTEAFF.

This clone appeared a single time. The chain joins TRBV7-7 to TRBJ2-5, with D tentatively TRBD1 (6 bases). The DNA end favors TRBJ2-7, so the J call may be wrong. The CDR3 is 13 amino acids. The germline CDR1 and CDR2 sequences are SSHAT and FNYEAQ (reference sequence). This chain's CDR3 is CASSTGPSYEQYF. As DNA, the CDR3 is TGTGCCAGCAGCACAGGGCCCTCCTACGAGCAGTACTTC.

The rearrangement uses TRBV7-2 and TRBJ2-1; D gene uncertain. This CDR3 has 15 amino acids. Germline V CDR1 and CDR2: SGHTA, FQGNSA. The V end lost 3 bases, the J end lost 0 bases, and 9 bases lay between the germline ends. The CDR3 sequence: CASSFWVNSYNEQFF. CDR3 coding DNA: TGTGCCAGCAGCTTTTGGGTCAACTCCTACAATGAGCAGTTCTTC.

The CDR3, as DNA: TGTGCCACAGGGTCAGGTTCCCTTGAAAAACTGTTTTTT. Translation gives CATGSGSLEKLFF. The chain is built from TRBV28 and TRBJ1-4, with D possibly being TRBD1 (5 bases). Germline-derived CDR1 and CDR2 are MDHEN and SYDVKM. V shed 10 bases and J shed 7 bases, with 16 bases lying between them. The CDR3 sequence is 13 residues long.

The chain recombines TRBV27 with TRBJ2-7; D tentatively fits TRBD1 or TRBD2 (5 bases each). Trimming removed 2 bases at V and 2 bases at J, with 13 bases between. Per the germline V gene, CDR1 is MNHEY and CDR2 is SMNVEV (reference sequence). This CDR3 has 15 residues. The CDR3 sequence: CASSLQPGRTYEQYF. DNA for the CDR3: TGTGCCAGCAGTTTACAACCGGGACGAACCTACGAGCAGTACTTC.

The V call is TRBV10-1, the J call TRBJ2-7; weak D call: TRBD1 (6 bases). V dropped 8 bases and J dropped 0 bases, with 29 bases sitting between them. Germline V gene data show CDR1 as WNHNN and CDR2 as SYGVQD (reference sequence). The CDR3 consists of 19 residues. CDR3 nucleotides: TGCGCCAGCCACCCAACAGGTGTCAGGGGATCTTCGAGCTCCTACGAGCAGTACTTC. Amino acids: CASHPTGVRGSSSSYEQYF.

This chain joins TRBV5-6 and TRBJ1-2; 9 nucleotides match TRBD1. The CDR3 length is 13 residues. V gave up 4 bases and J gave up 7 bases; unmatched junction bases: 5. From germline, CDR1 is SGHDT and CDR2 YYEEEE. The CDR3 bases are TGTGCCAGCAGCCTAAGGACAGGGGTTGGCTACACCTTC. Encoded protein: CASSLRTGVGYTF.

The rearrangement uses TRBV19 and TRBJ1-6; 7 bases are a match to TRBD1. This CDR3 contains 14 residues. V gave up 10 bases and J gave up 7 bases; unmatched junction bases: 10. Germline CDR1 and CDR2: LNHDA and SQIVND (reference sequence). The CDR3 loop reads CATRQGPTNSPLHF. The CDR3 nucleotides are TGTGCCACCCGACAGGGCCCAACCAATTCACCCCTCCACTTT.

The rearrangement uses TRBV7-9 and TRBJ2-7; TRBD2 agrees at 9 bases. This CDR3 comprises 15 residues. V dropped 5 bases and J dropped 7; count of bases not matched to a gene: 12. Germline CDR1 reads SEHNR; CDR2 reads FQNEAQ (reference sequence). This chain's CDR3 is CASSRGGDTPQEQYF. The CDR3, as DNA: TGTGCCAGCAGCCGCGGGGGGGACACGCCTCAGGAGCAGTACTTC.

The rearrangement joins TRBV5-1 to TRBJ1-4; D uncertain. This CDR3 has 15 residues. Trimming removed 0 bases at V and 5 bases at J, with 11 bases between. Germline CDR1 is SGHRS and CDR2 is YFSETQ. This CDR3 reads CASSLVTPENEKLFF. As DNA, the CDR3 is TGCGCCAGCAGCTTGGTGACACCAGAAAATGAAAAACTGTTTTTT.